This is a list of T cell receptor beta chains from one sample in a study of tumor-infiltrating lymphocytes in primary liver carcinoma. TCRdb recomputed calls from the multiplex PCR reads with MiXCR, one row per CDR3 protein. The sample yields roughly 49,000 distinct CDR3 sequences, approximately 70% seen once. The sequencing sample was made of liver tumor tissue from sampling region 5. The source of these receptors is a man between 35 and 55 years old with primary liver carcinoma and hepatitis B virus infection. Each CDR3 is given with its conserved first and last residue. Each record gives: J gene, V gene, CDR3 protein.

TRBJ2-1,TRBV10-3,CAIGDGSTGLAGVGEQFF
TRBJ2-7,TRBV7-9,CTRSMGTSSGQYF
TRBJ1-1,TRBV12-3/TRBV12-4,CASQGLSMNTEAFF
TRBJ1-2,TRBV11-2,CASSGAMMNGYTF
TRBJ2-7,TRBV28,CASNLIRADEQYF
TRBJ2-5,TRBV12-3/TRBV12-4,CASRTPVTQETQYF
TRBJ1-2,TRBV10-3,CAIRDRVYGYTF
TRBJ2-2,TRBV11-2,CASSAGLAVSSTGELFF
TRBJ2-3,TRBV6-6,CASARDEPTDMQYF
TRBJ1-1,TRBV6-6,CTSSYPGEAFF
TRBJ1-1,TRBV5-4,CASSFGAGTANTKASF
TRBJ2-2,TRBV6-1,CASSEGEVNTGELFF
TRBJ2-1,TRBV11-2,CASCTRDSDGEQFF
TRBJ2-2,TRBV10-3,CAISFSRLAVHTGELFF
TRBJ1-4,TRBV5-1,CASSPSTPQGPNEKLFF
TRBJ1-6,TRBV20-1,CSAPSTQGGLSPLHF
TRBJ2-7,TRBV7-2,CVSSYGGYEQYF
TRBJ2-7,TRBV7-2,CACSYGQGAYEQYF
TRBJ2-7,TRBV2,CASSGTSGVQYEQYF
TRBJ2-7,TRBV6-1,CASSRQGFKSSEQYF
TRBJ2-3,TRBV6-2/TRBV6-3,CANGETASTDTQYF
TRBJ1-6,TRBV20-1,CSARKAGTTDSPLHF
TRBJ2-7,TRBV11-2,CATSLTDTSYEQYF
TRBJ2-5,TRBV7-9,CASSSRDRRTQETQYF
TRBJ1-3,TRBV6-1,CASSDVGQSHSRNTIYF
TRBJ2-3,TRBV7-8,CASRDMTSTDTQYF
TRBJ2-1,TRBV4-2,CASSQDSDNRAQFF
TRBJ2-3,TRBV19,CATTLGPGEDTQYF
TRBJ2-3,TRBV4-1,CASNQDCTQSSTDTQYF